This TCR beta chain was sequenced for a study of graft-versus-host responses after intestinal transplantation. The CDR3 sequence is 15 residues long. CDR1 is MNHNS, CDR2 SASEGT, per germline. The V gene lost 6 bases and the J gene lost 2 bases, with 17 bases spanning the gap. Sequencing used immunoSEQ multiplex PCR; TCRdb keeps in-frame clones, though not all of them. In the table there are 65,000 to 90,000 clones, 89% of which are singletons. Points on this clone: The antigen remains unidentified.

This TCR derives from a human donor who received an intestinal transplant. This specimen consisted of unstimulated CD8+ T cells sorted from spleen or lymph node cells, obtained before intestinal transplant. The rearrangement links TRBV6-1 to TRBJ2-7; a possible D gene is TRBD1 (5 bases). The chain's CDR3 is CASRSYRWGPYEQYF. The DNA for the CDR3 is TGTGCCAGCAGATCGTATAGATGGGGCCCCTACGAGCAGTACTTC.